Listed below are T cell receptor beta chains from one sample, sequenced in a study of cytomegalovirus exposure and HLA in healthy donors. Data came from immunoSEQ multiplex PCR; TCRdb stores just in-frame clones and leaves some out. The sample consists of about 110,000 clones, more than 65% of them appearing once. The sequenced sample was PBMCs. The receptors were gathered from a man aged 25 to 40 in good health and CMV-seropositive. The CDR3 runs from the conserved cysteine through the conserved F or W. Fields, in order: V gene, J gene, clone size, CDR3 protein. The size field is filled for only some rows; it gives once, few, many or a size class.

>TRBV4-2|TRBJ2-3|-
CASSQDGETDTQYF
>TRBV9|TRBJ2-6|-
CASSAPTGGGANVLTF
>TRBV6-5|TRBJ1-1|once
CASSYSGHTEAFF
>TRBV5-5|TRBJ1-5|-
CASSPRDRDHSNQPQHF
>TRBV2|TRBJ1-4|-
CASGQPGQSNEKLFF
>TRBV27|TRBJ2-5|-
CASSPTGGIPQETQYF
>TRBV30|TRBJ2-3|-
CAWSVLGHDTQYF
>TRBV7-6|TRBJ1-4|once
CASSLASGGSGRKLFF
>TRBV7-2|TRBJ2-5|few
CASSSGQGWQETQYF
>TRBV7-2|TRBJ1-2|-
CASSLSLQGRVYGYTF
>TRBV7-6|TRBJ1-2|-
CASNTPGDYGYTF
>TRBV28|TRBJ1-2|-
CASSSTGGAHGYTF
>TRBV7-2|TRBJ1-2|-
CASSLGTGGDGYTF
>TRBV5-6|TRBJ2-1|-
CASSHVQGNEQFF
>TRBV7-2|TRBJ2-5|-
CASSRTSGGPETQYF
>TRBV13|TRBJ1-3|few
CASSLARPGTGTGNTIYF
>TRBV6-6|TRBJ1-1|-
CASSAGTEAFF
>TRBV5-1|TRBJ2-7|-
CASSPGTPTTYEQYF
>TRBV19|TRBJ1-2|-
CASSYRLEVNYGYTF
>TRBV10-3|TRBJ2-7|-
CAISGGTGVYEQYF
>TRBV15|TRBJ1-3|-
CATRFRAGNTIYF
>TRBV4-3|TRBJ1-1|-
CASSREGWGHTEAFF
>TRBV4-2|TRBJ2-3|few
CASSQDRGGTDTQYF
>TRBV23-1|TRBJ1-2|-
CASSGTDYGYTF
>TRBV5-1|TRBJ1-5|-
CASSLGLEDQPQHF
>TRBV2|TRBJ1-6|few
CASRSGRRNSPLHF
>TRBV15|TRBJ2-5|few
CATSRNRGLETQYF
>TRBV6-1|TRBJ1-3|-
CASSEGQLRNTIYF
>TRBV6-5|TRBJ1-3|-
CASSYTGGTGNTIYF
>TRBV4-1|TRBJ1-1|-
CASSQDITGMNTEAFF
>TRBV28|TRBJ2-5|-
CASSLRADQETQYF
>TRBV11-3|TRBJ2-5|-
CASSARDQETQYF
>TRBV7-9|TRBJ1-1|-
CASSLGAIEAFF
>TRBV7-2|TRBJ2-3|-
CASGGFTDTQYF
>TRBV4-3|TRBJ1-1|-
CASSQEPGHLNTEAFF
>TRBV30|TRBJ1-5|-
CAWSVQVDRGDQPQHF
>TRBV5-4|TRBJ1-3|-
CASINTGTAGNTIYF
>TRBV30|TRBJ2-7|-
CAWEGQGRSYEQYF
>TRBV10-1|TRBJ1-5|-
CASSADDREVSNQPQHF
>TRBV6-1|TRBJ2-2|-
CASSEVGAGELFF
>TRBV19|TRBJ1-1|-
CASTIYHDREMAFF
>TRBV28|TRBJ2-7|-
CASSSGTPYEQYF
>TRBV11-2|TRBJ2-2|-
CASSLVTAQTGELFF
>TRBV19|TRBJ1-2|-
CASSPLGQPSYYGYTF
>TRBV2|TRBJ1-5|few
CASTQGAGNQPQHF
>TRBV5-6|TRBJ2-7|few
CASSLTGRDPYEQYF
>TRBV5-6|TRBJ2-3|-
CAISGGSTDTQYF
>TRBV14|TRBJ2-7|-
CASSPLFSQGGQGSYEQYF
>TRBV30|TRBJ1-2|-
CAWSVGGGYGYTF
>TRBV19|TRBJ2-7|-
CASRARSSYEQYF
>TRBV18|TRBJ2-3|few
CASSLVLLQTDTQYF
>TRBV7-2|TRBJ2-1|-
CASSLGPAGVYNEQFF
>TRBV6-6|TRBJ2-1|-
CASSTDRTSGEQFF
>TRBV7-9|TRBJ2-2|-
CASTRRGRGGTGELFF
>TRBV18|TRBJ2-1|-
CASSPSGTGPYNEQFF
>TRBV4-2|TRBJ1-5|-
CASSPGQANQPQHF
>TRBV10-1|TRBJ2-7|-
CASSSGGPPYEQYF
>TRBV14|TRBJ1-2|-
CASSRRTEILYTF
>TRBV5-1|TRBJ2-6|-
CASSLSSTAGANGLTF